These 3 T cell receptor beta chains share one sample of origin, sequenced in a study of T cell repertoires and HLA-DP antigens. These receptors have no known antigen. Here immunoSEQ multiplex PCR was the method, and the copy in TCRdb shows in-frame clones only, minus some. The sample carries approximately 110,000 clones, about 92% recorded once. Sequencing was performed on CD4+ T cells from PBMCs. The receptors stem from a woman aged 18-30 years in good health and CMV-seronegative.

J is TRBJ2-2 and V is TRBV5-1; the match to TRBD2 covers 7 bases. The CDR3 has 14 residues. CDR1 SGHRS and CDR2 YFSETQ come from the germline V gene. With V trimmed by 8 bases and J by 5 bases, 9 bases remained unmatched. CDR3 in amino acids: CASSSGGPTGELFF. In DNA, the CDR3 is TGCGCCAGTAGTTCGGGGGGTCCGACCGGGGAGCTGTTTTTT.

In DNA, the CDR3 is TGTGCCAGCAGTCCGGGGACAGGACCCGGGGAGCTGTTTTTT. It encodes CASSPGTGPGELFF. The rearrangement joins TRBV27 to TRBJ2-2, with 8 nucleotides matching TRBD1. V was pared by 5 bases and J by 6 bases, with 5 bases of the junction left unmatched. CDR1 is MNHEY and CDR2 is SMNVEV in the germline V gene (reference sequence). The CDR3 extends over 14 amino acids.

The gene calls are TRBV11-2 and TRBJ1-5, with D unclear. Per the germline V gene, CDR1 is SGHAT and CDR2 is FQNNGV. With 1 base removed from V and 2 bases from J, the gap between germline ends came to 9 bases. CDR3 size: 15 residues. The DNA for the CDR3 is TGTGCCAGCAGCTTAGGGGATTTGGGCAATCAGCCCCAGCATTTT. Amino acids: CASSLGDLGNQPQHF.